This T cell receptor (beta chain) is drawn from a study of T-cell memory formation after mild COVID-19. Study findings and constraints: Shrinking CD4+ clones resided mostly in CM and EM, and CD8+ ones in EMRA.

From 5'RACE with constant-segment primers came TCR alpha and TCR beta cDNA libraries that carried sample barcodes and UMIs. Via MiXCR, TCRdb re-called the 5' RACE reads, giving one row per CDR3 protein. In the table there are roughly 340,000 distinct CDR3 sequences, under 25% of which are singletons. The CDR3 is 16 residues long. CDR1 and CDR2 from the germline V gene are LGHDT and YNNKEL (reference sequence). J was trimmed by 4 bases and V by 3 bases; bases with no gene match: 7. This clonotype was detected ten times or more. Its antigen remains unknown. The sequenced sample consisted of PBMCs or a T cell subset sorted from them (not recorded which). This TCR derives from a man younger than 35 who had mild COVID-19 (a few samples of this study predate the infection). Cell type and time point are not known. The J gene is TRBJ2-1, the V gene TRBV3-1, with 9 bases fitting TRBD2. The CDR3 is CASSQYAGGAYNEQFF. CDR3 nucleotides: TGTGCCAGCAGCCAGTACGCGGGGGGGGCATACAATGAGCAGTTCTTC.